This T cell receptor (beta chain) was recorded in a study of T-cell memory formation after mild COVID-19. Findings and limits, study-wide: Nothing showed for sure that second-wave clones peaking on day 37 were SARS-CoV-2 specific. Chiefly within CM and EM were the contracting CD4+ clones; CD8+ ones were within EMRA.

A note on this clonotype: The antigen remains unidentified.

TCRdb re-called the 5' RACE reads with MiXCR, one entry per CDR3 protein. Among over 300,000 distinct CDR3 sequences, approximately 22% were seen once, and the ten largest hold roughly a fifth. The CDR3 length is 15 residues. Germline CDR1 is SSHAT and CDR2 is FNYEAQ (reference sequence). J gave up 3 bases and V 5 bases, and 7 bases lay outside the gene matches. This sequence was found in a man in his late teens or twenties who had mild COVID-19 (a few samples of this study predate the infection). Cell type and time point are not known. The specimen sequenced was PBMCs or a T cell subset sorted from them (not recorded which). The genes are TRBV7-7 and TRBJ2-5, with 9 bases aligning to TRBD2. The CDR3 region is CASSQGSGGKETQYF. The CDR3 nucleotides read TGTGCCAGCAGCCAGGGTAGCGGGGGTAAAGAGACCCAGTACTTC.